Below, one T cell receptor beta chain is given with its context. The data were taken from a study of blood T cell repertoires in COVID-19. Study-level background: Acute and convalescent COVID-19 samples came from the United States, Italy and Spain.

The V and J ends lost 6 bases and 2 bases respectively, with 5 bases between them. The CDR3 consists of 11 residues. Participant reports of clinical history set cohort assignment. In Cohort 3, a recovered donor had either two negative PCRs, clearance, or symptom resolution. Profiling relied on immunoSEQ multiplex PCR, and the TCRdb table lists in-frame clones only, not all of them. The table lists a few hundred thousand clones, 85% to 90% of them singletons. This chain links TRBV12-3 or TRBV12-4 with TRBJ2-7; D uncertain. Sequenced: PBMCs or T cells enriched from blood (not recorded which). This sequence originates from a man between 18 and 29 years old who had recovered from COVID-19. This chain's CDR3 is CASSSPYEQYF. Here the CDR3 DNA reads TGTGCCAGCAGCTCTCCCTACGAGCAGTACTTC.